This T cell receptor (beta chain) was identified in a study of regulatory T cells in long-lasting Graves disease. The time point was: persistent/refractory GD, antithyroid drugs over 5 years with positive TRAb. Isolated PBMC RNA provided the starting material for the TCR library. To make TCR beta libraries, researchers used iRepertoire HTBI primers and Arm-PCR of CDR3 regions. TCRdb used MiXCR to reprocess the multiplex PCR reads, holding one entry per CDR3 protein. The data show under 450,000 distinct CDR3 sequences, with roughly 24% seen just once and 28% held by the top ten. This clonotype was counted a few times. The origin of this receptor is a woman aged 40 to 50 with Graves disease. The input for sequencing was peripheral blood mononuclear cells (PBMCs), taken when the disease was refractory, from a patient treated with antithyroid drugs.

The DNA of the CDR3 is TGTGCCAGCAGCCACACAGGGGTTGCAGGTCAGCCCCAGCATTTT. This codes for CASSHTGVAGQPQHF. J is TRBJ1-5 and V is TRBV6-2 or TRBV6-3; TRBD1 agrees at 7 bases. CDR1 is MNHEY and CDR2 is SVGEGT in the germline V gene. The CDR3 has 15 residues. Trimming cost V 6 bases and J 6 bases; bases outside gene matches: 11.